The rows below give T cell receptor beta chains drawn from one sample of a study of early T cells in non-severe SARS-CoV-2 infection. TCRdb ran MiXCR on the 5' RACE reads and lists one entry per CDR3 protein. The table lists about 55,000 distinct CDR3 sequences, about 15% of them singletons. The sample consisted of whole blood, taken at baseline. These TCRs come from an adult who was a healthcare worker with PCR-confirmed SARS-CoV-2 infection or an uninfected control (not recorded which). CDR3s include the opening cysteine and the closing phenylalanine or tryptophan. A D gene is named only where the DNA matches it firmly.

j_call v_call d_call cdr3_aa
TRBJ1-2 TRBV7-9 TRBD1 CASTWTGPSYGYTF
TRBJ2-7 TRBV27 TRBD1 CASSPLYGTGTPYEQYF
TRBJ2-3 TRBV5-1 NA CASSIQGYSTDTQYF
TRBJ2-3 TRBV28 NA CASTGEGTDTQYF
TRBJ2-5 TRBV4-1 NA CASSQEGETQYF
TRBJ2-7 TRBV7-9 NA CASSLIRYGNYEQYF
TRBJ1-4 TRBV19 NA CASSSSGSLMGTTNEKLFF
TRBJ2-3 TRBV20-1 NA CSARERALKVAQYF
TRBJ1-4 TRBV29-1 NA CSVDVGREKLFF
TRBJ2-3 TRBV2 TRBD2 CASSVTSGFTDTQYF
TRBJ2-7 TRBV6-1 TRBD2 CASSEVAGASYEQYF
TRBJ2-3 TRBV5-1 NA CASTLVGHTDTQYF
TRBJ1-1 TRBV5-4 TRBD1 CASSLGTGWNTEAFF
TRBJ2-1 TRBV10-2 TRBD2 CASLLAGTSYNEQFF
TRBJ1-5 TRBV10-3 NA CAISAEQGTMQPQHF
TRBJ2-7 TRBV7-8 TRBD1 CASSSGTGVEQYF
TRBJ2-7 TRBV3-1 TRBD2 CASSQEFREGSYEQYF
TRBJ2-3 TRBV6-5 NA CASSPKLAGHDTQYF
TRBJ2-1 TRBV14 NA CASSQRNNEQFF
TRBJ2-1 TRBV12-3/TRBV12-4 TRBD1 CASSSTTGADEQFF
TRBJ1-5 TRBV7-2 NA CASSLVTDSNQPQHF
TRBJ2-5 TRBV11-2 TRBD1 CASSPRTGRLGETQYF
TRBJ2-2 TRBV7-9 NA CASSQTGELFF
TRBJ2-7 TRBV3-1 TRBD2 CASSPERGLSYEQYF
TRBJ1-5 TRBV3-1 NA CASSQAGNNQPQHF
TRBJ2-5 TRBV15 NA CATSRVGVQETQYF
TRBJ1-1 TRBV5-1 TRBD1 CASSLERGQAFF
TRBJ2-7 TRBV6-5 NA CASSYSPARAYEQYF
TRBJ1-6 TRBV28 TRBD1 CASSAGGGSSPLHF
TRBJ2-5 TRBV28 TRBD2 CASSLTSGRTVFSGETQYF
TRBJ2-3 TRBV11-2 NA CASSLDGRFTQYF
TRBJ2-3 TRBV28 NA CASSRSGVDTQYF
TRBJ1-2 TRBV7-9 NA CASSSNSWDGRFRYGYTF
TRBJ1-1 TRBV11-2 NA CASSLGLRGAEAFF
TRBJ2-1 TRBV5-1 TRBD2 CASSLATSGEQFF
TRBJ2-7 TRBV10-1 TRBD1 CASSESMGQGVDEQYF
TRBJ2-1 TRBV28 TRBD1 CASSPGTGGGNEQFF
TRBJ2-1 TRBV2 NA CASKSSSSYNEQFF
TRBJ1-2 TRBV19 TRBD1 CASSIPTGVGYGYTF
TRBJ2-3 TRBV20-1 NA CSAPLGGHSTDTQYF
TRBJ1-4 TRBV5-1 NA CASSHGTASNEKLFF
TRBJ2-2 TRBV12-3/TRBV12-4 NA CASSPGGPTGELFF
TRBJ1-1 TRBV20-1 NA CSALLIRQAFF
TRBJ2-7 TRBV27 NA CASSRQGSPYEQYF
TRBJ1-5 TRBV29-1 TRBD1 CSVGTGGMGQPQHF
TRBJ2-3 TRBV5-1 NA CTSSFSGPATDTQYF
TRBJ2-2 TRBV20-1 NA CSATYSPGSGELFF
TRBJ2-7 TRBV11-2 NA CASSVQGQSSYEQYF
TRBJ2-7 TRBV5-4 NA CASGSIEGLFYEQYF
TRBJ2-7 TRBV6-5 NA CASSYSPSSYEQYF
TRBJ1-1 TRBV28 NA CASSFMQENTEAFF
TRBJ1-2 TRBV10-3 NA CAISESATRTNYGYTF
TRBJ2-3 TRBV27 NA CASSQRGTDTQYF
TRBJ1-2 TRBV10-3 TRBD1 CAISAGTGGAVNYGYTF
TRBJ2-5 TRBV7-9 NA CASSSPVSETQYF
TRBJ2-3 TRBV7-2 TRBD2 CASSSGLAGDTQYF
TRBJ2-7 TRBV29-1 TRBD1 CSVDGQGATEQYF
TRBJ2-5 TRBV20-1 TRBD2 CSARDLLAGDQETQYF